The source of this T cell receptor (beta chain) is a study of radiotherapy plus CTLA-4 blockade in lung cancer. On the study more broadly: Objective responses were seen in around a sixth of patients, disease control in 31%.

V lost 0 bases to trimming and J lost 5 bases, with 7 bases between them. Germline V gene data show CDR1 as KGHSH and CDR2 as LQKENI. The CDR3 has 13 residues. General study results and limits: According to reports, early shifts in blood T cell clones, alongside interferon-beta, forecast response most accurately. TCR clones of tumor origin grew in blood after radiotherapy plus ipilimumab.

Profiled with immunoSEQ multiplex PCR; TCRdb holds only in-frame clones, not every one. The sample lists fewer than 75,000 clones, around 86% occurring once. Focal radiation with ipilimumab CTLA-4 blockade was given to patients with chemo-refractory metastatic non-small-cell lung cancer. On this clone itself: Its antigen is unidentified.

The rearrangement links TRBV18 to TRBJ2-5; perhaps D is TRBD1 or TRBD2 (5 bases each). Specimen: peripheral blood, collected from a patient treated with radiotherapy plus ipilimumab. The TCR comes from a human donor with non-small cell lung cancer that progressed on radiotherapy plus ipilimumab. The CDR3 region is CASSPPGEETQYF. CDR3 DNA: TGTGCCAGCTCACCACCGGGGGAGGAGACCCAGTACTTC.